Below, 14 T cell receptor beta chains from the same sample are listed, as sequenced in a study of blood T cells in healthy people across ages. The second PCR ran roughly 7 to 12 cycles with a sample-barcoded 5' primer and J-beta primers. A single record per CDR3 protein comes from TCRdb applying MiXCR to the 5' RACE reads. The sample carries roughly 1,300,000 distinct CDR3 sequences, approximately 63% recorded once. The sequencing sample was made of blood. These receptor sequences come from a man between 18 and 29 years old in good health.

This clonotype was counted between two and nine times. This chain connects TRBV29-1 to TRBJ2-1, with a possible D match to TRBD2 (5 bases). The CDR3 extends over 12 amino acids. Germline CDR1 reads SQVTM; CDR2 reads ANQGSEA. V was cut by 4 bases and J by 12 bases, with 16 bases left in between. The CDR3 sequence is CSVAIPLVRQFF. DNA for the CDR3: TGCAGCGTTGCCATACCACTAGTACGGCAGTTCTTC.

The rearrangement links TRBV12-3 or TRBV12-4 to TRBJ2-7; perhaps TRBD2 as D (6 bases). V shed 4 bases and J shed 7 bases, with 26 bases lying between them. CDR3 size: 17 residues. CDR3 sequence: CASSSNTWGESYNEQYF. The CDR3 bases are TGTGCCAGCAGTTCAAATACCTGGGGGGAATCCTACAATGAGCAGTACTTC.

Remarks on this clonotype: The junction does not match germline at one end; this may be a read error. V and J are TRBV20-1 and TRBJ1-1; D unresolved. CDR3 length equals 14 residues. Germline assignment: CDR1 DFQATT and CDR2 SNEGSKA (reference sequence). CDR3: CSAREIGMNTEAFF. CDR3 in DNA: TGCAGTGCTCGAGAGATAGGAATGAACACTGAAGCTTTCTTT.

The chain links TRBV6-2 or TRBV6-3 to TRBJ1-2, with TRBD1 matching 9 bases. The CDR3 contains 16 residues. With 0 bases clipped from V and 7 bases from J, the junction kept 9 bases outside the gene matches. CDR1 and CDR2 from the germline V gene are MNHEY and SVGEGT. The CDR3 coding sequence is TGTGCCAGCAGTTACTCGGCGGCGGGGACAGGGTCTGGCTACACCTTC. It encodes CASSYSAAGTGSGYTF.

V is TRBV20-1 and J is TRBJ2-2, with D hard to call. CDR3 size: 12 residues. In germline, CDR1 is DFQATT, CDR2 SNEGSKA (reference sequence). The germline V and J ends were trimmed by 0 bases and 7 bases, with 6 bases remaining between them. CDR3 region: CSARDIDGELFF. The DNA for the CDR3 is TGCAGTGCTAGAGACATTGACGGGGAGCTGTTTTTT.

The chain combines TRBV25-1 with TRBJ2-7; 10 bases agree with TRBD2. The last part of the DNA fits TRBJ2-5 better; the J call may be wrong. Germline V lookup: CDR1 MGHDK, CDR2 SYGVNS. The CDR3 has 17 residues. The CDR3 protein is CASSEVLLAGVQGTQYF. The CDR3 DNA reads as TGTGCCAGCAGTGAAGTCCTCCTAGCGGGAGTTCAGGGGACCCAGTACTTC.

In its sample, this clonotype was seen once. This chain's CDR3 is CASSLAMGGPNTDTQYF. The CDR3 DNA reads as TGTGCCAGCAGCTTAGCAATGGGGGGTCCAAACACAGATACGCAGTATTTT. This chain connects TRBV7-9 to TRBJ2-3, with D perhaps matching TRBD2 (6 bases). CDR3 length equals 17 residues. V was shortened by 0 bases and J by 2 bases, with 15 bases between the two germline ends. Germline values: CDR1 SEHNR, CDR2 FQNEAQ (reference sequence).

This clonotype came up once. The chain employs TRBV7-2 and TRBJ2-5; 7 positions match TRBD2. The closer fit of TRBJ2-7 to the DNA end suggests the J call may be wrong. The CDR3 has 14 amino acids. Germline CDR1 reads SGHTA; CDR2 reads FQGNSA. CDR3 DNA: TGTGCCAGCAGCTTACCCGGGGGGTGGGACGAGCAGTACTTC. It translates to CASSLPGGWDEQYF.

This clonotype was seen a few times. The chain couples TRBV4-2 to TRBJ1-4, with 8 bases matching TRBD1. Trimming cost V 4 bases and J 5 bases; bases outside gene matches: 6. Looked up from germline, CDR1 is LGHNA and CDR2 is YNFKEQ. The CDR3 has 15 amino acids. The CDR3 DNA is TGTGCCAGCAGCCGGGGGACAGGTCCCAATGAAAAACTGTTTTTT. As protein: CASSRGTGPNEKLFF.

The V gene is TRBV29-1, the J gene TRBJ2-5, with no clear D. The CDR3 contains 11 residues. Trimming removed 8 bases from V and 5 bases from J, with 12 bases in between. In germline, CDR1 is SQVTM, CDR2 ANQGSEA. Here the CDR3 DNA reads TGCAGCAACCTTATGGGGGAGACCCAGTACTTC. Its protein product is CSNLMGETQYF.

The table lists this clonotype with a few counts. The rearrangement links TRBV6-6 to TRBJ2-3; TRBD2 aligns across 9 bases. Looked up from germline, CDR1 is MNHNY and CDR2 is SVGAGI (reference sequence). This CDR3 is built from 15 residues. J lost 2 bases, V lost 7 bases, and 7 bases had no gene match. Here the CDR3 DNA reads TGTGCCAGCACCTTGACTAGCGGAAACACAGATACGCAGTATTTT. Its protein product is CASTLTSGNTDTQYF.

The chain employs TRBV10-3 and TRBJ1-6, with D hard to call. From germline, CDR1 is ENHRY and CDR2 SYGVKD. V was clipped by 6 bases and J by 8 bases, with 11 bases between them. CDR3 length: 13 residues. The CDR3 region has the DNA TGTGCCATCAGGGACGGGAGGGATTCACCCCTCCACTTT. Translation: CAIRDGRDSPLHF.

Details on this clonotype: The junction does not match germline at one end; this may be a read error. This CDR3 reads CASKRTDRVGIQYF. The CDR3 coding sequence is TGTGCTAGCAAGCGAACGGACAGGGTTGGCATTCAGTACTTC. The chain combines TRBV7-8 with TRBJ2-4; 8 nucleotides align to TRBD1. Germline-derived CDR1 and CDR2 are SGHVS and FQNEAQ. The CDR3 spans 14 residues.

J is TRBJ2-1 and V is TRBV6-2 or TRBV6-3; D is unclear. Trimming cost V 2 bases and J 9 bases, with 17 bases left between them. The CDR3 has 15 amino acids. The germline CDR1 and CDR2 sequences are MNHEY and SVGEGT. CDR3 coding DNA: TGTGCCAGCAGTTACGGGCTAGTAAAATTCGGTGAGCAGTTCTTC. Encoded protein: CASSYGLVKFGEQFF.